The 26 T cell receptor beta chains presented below share a single source sample, sequenced in a study of early T cells in non-severe SARS-CoV-2 infection. TCRdb passed the 5' RACE reads through MiXCR, listing each CDR3 protein once. The table lists around 89,000 distinct CDR3 sequences, about 14% of them singletons. Sequencing was done on a sample of whole blood. The receptors shown here come from an adult who was a healthcare worker with PCR-confirmed SARS-CoV-2 infection or an uninfected control (not recorded which).

The CDR3 sequence: CASSWTENYGYTF. The CDR3 DNA reads as TGTGCCAGCAGCTGGACAGAGAACTATGGCTACACCTTC. The genes are TRBV5-6 and TRBJ1-2; D is perhaps TRBD1 (6 bases). This CDR3 contains 13 residues. Per germline, CDR1 SGHDT and CDR2 YYEEEE. V lost 3 bases to trimming and J lost 2 bases, with 8 bases between them. The full variable domain, completed using reference TRBV5-6 and TRBJ1-2, is DAGVTQSPTHLIKTRGQQVTLRCSPKSGHDTVSWYQQALGQGPQFIFQYYEEEERQRGNFPDRFSGHQFPNYSSELNVNALLLGDSALYLCASSWTENYGYTFGSGTRLTVV.

This clonotype was seen more than once but under ten times. The rearrangement joins TRBV20-1 to TRBJ2-5, with D perhaps being TRBD1 or TRBD2 (5 bases each). The CDR3 sequence is 15 residues long. Trimming removed 3 bases from V and 7 bases from J, with 21 bases in between. Germline V gene data show CDR1 as DFQATT and CDR2 as SNEGSKA (reference sequence). In DNA form, the CDR3 reads TGCAGTGCTAGTCCTACCGACGGGACGCTCCCGACCCAGTACTTC. It encodes CSASPTDGTLPTQYF.

The chain combines TRBV14 with TRBJ1-4; 7 bases line up with TRBD1. J was trimmed by 8 bases and V by 4 bases; bases with no gene match: 13. From germline, CDR1 is SGHDN and CDR2 FVKESK. CDR3 size: 16 residues. CDR3 nucleotide sequence: TGTGCCAGCAGCCCAACAGGACAGGCCCTTCAGGAAAAACTGTTTTTT. Translation gives CASSPTGQALQEKLFF.

This clonotype was recorded at least ten times. V and J are TRBV3-1 and TRBJ1-6; D may be TRBD1 (5 bases). CDR1 is LGHDT, CDR2 YNNKEL, per germline (reference sequence). Trimming cost V 1 base and J 6 bases, with 10 bases left between them. There are 15 residues in the CDR3. The CDR3 coding sequence is TGTGCCAGCAGCCAAGGTACAGGCCTTAATTCACCCCTCCACTTT. It specifies CASSQGTGLNSPLHF.

The table lists this clonotype with a few counts. The V call is TRBV19, the J call TRBJ2-5, with 7 nucleotides matching TRBD2. CDR1 and CDR2 from the germline V gene are LNHDA and SQIVND (reference sequence). The V gene end was trimmed by 6 bases and the J gene end by 5 bases; junction bases not matched to a gene: 6. This CDR3 has 13 residues. CDR3 coding DNA: TGTGCCAGTAGAGGGAGCGGGACCGAGACCCAGTACTTC. Its translation: CASRGSGTETQYF. Supplemented by reference TRBV19 and TRBJ2-5, the full variable domain reads DGGITQSPKYLFRKEGQNVTLSCEQNLNHDAMYWYRQDPGQGLRLIYYSQIVNDFQKGDIAEGYSVSREKKESFPLTVTSAQKNPTAFYLCASRGSGTETQYFGPGTRLLVL.

The chain has TRBV14 and TRBJ1-4, with D perhaps matching TRBD1 (5 bases). This CDR3 is 19 amino acids long. Trimming took 0 bases from V and 0 from J, leaving 17 bases between them. Germline values: CDR1 SGHDN, CDR2 FVKESK. The CDR3 loop is CASSQEVETDKPTNEKLFF. DNA of the CDR3: TGTGCCAGCAGCCAAGAAGTGGAGACAGATAAACCAACTAATGAAAAACTGTTTTTT.

This clonotype was seen many times. The chain combines TRBV7-8 with TRBJ2-7, with TRBD1 identical over 10 bases. Germline-derived CDR1 and CDR2 are SGHVS and FQNEAQ. V shed 5 bases, J shed 5 bases, and the junction held 9 bases outside the gene matches. This CDR3 spans 15 amino acids. The CDR3 DNA sequence: TGTGCCAGCAGCGCCGGGACAGGGGCTTTCCACGAGCAGTACGTC. It encodes CASSAGTGAFHEQYV.

V and J are TRBV3-1 and TRBJ2-1; no clear D. Trimming stripped 1 base from V and 10 bases from J, with 14 bases between. The length of the CDR3 is 14 residues. Germline lookup yields CDR1 LGHDT and CDR2 YNNKEL (reference sequence). Written as DNA, the CDR3 is TGTGCCAGCAGCCAAGCTCCCCGACAAAGGGAGCAGTTCTTC. Protein product: CASSQAPRQREQFF.

Many counts were recorded for this clonotype. CDR3 in DNA: TGCGCCAGCAGCCCCGTTACCCCAGTACATGAGCAGTTCTTC. Translating it yields CASSPVTPVHEQFF. The chain carries TRBV5-1 and TRBJ2-1; D remains unclear. This CDR3 has 14 residues. The ends were cut back, 4 bases at V and 8 bases at J, with 16 bases in the middle. From germline, CDR1 is SGHRS and CDR2 YFSETQ.

V gene TRBV30 combines with J gene TRBJ1-1; TRBD1 is a possible D gene (5 bases). V dropped 3 bases and J dropped 4 bases, with 15 bases sitting between them. The germline V gene encodes CDR1 GTSNPN and CDR2 SVGIG (reference sequence). The CDR3 totals 14 residues. DNA for the CDR3: TGTGCCTGGAGCTTTTCGGGGCTTAGCACTGAAGCTTTCTTT. Its translation: CAWSFSGLSTEAFF. The variable domain in full, with the rest retrieved from reference TRBV30 and TRBJ1-1, is SQTIHQWPATLVQPVGSPLSLECTVEGTSNPNLYWYRQAAGRGLQLLFYSVGIGQISSEVPQNLSASRPQDRQFILSSKKLLLSDSGFYLCAWSFSGLSTEAFFGQGTRLTVV.

This chain uses TRBV15 with TRBJ2-7, with TRBD2 matching over 8 bases. The V gene's germline CDR1 is LNHNV and CDR2 YYDKDF (reference sequence). V dropped 3 bases and J dropped 3; count of bases not matched to a gene: 1. The CDR3 length is 13 residues. The CDR3 sequence: CATSRGLGYEQYV. CDR3 DNA sequence: TGTGCCACCAGCAGGGGACTAGGCTACGAGCAGTACGTC.

V and J are TRBV29-1 and TRBJ2-3, with D perhaps matching TRBD2 (6 bases). Per germline, CDR1 SQVTM and CDR2 ANQGSEA. With 4 bases removed from V and 5 bases from J, the gap between germline ends came to 16 bases. The CDR3 extends over 14 amino acids. The CDR3 DNA reads TGCAGCGTTGTTCTCTCGCTAGCGTTAGATACGCAGTATTTT. Its translation: CSVVLSLALDTQYF.

Only a few counts were recorded for this clonotype. The V gene is TRBV28, the J gene TRBJ1-6, with D unresolved. The CDR3 extends over 15 amino acids. V lost 4 bases to trimming and J lost 3 bases, with 10 bases between them. Germline-derived CDR1 and CDR2 are MDHEN and SYDVKM. The CDR3, as DNA: TGTGCCAGCAGTTACTATGCGGACTATAATTCACCCCTCCACTTT. Encoded protein: CASSYYADYNSPLHF.

This clonotype came up a few times. V usage is TRBV4-1 and J usage is TRBJ2-1; D gene uncertain. The CDR3 sequence is 13 residues long. Germline assignment: CDR1 MGHRA and CDR2 YSYEKL. The V end was cut by 2 bases, the J end by 3 bases, with 5 bases between. The CDR3 DNA reads as TGCGCCAGCAGCCAACCGAACTACAATGAGCAGTTCTTC. Protein: CASSQPNYNEQFF.

This clonotype was observed a few times. The CDR3 DNA is TGTGCCAGCAGTTCCGGACAGAACTATGGCTACACCTTC. Translation: CASSSGQNYGYTF. This chain uses TRBV6-1 with TRBJ1-2, with D possibly TRBD1 on 6 matching bases. The CDR3 spans 13 residues. Germline loops: CDR1 MNHNS, CDR2 SASEGT. Trimming left V 5 bases short and J 2 bases short, with 9 bases between.

The genes are TRBV4-1 and TRBJ2-3; D is perhaps TRBD1 or TRBD2 (5 bases each). CDR3 length: 17 residues. CDR1 is MGHRA, CDR2 YSYEKL, per germline. Trimming took off 9 bases at V and 0 bases at J, with 22 bases between the two ends. The CDR3 region is CASGTGTFVLSTDTQYF. The CDR3 DNA follows: TGCGCCAGTGGGACCGGGACCTTCGTCTTGAGCACAGATACGCAGTATTTT.

The sample holds a few counts of this clonotype. The chain links TRBV6-5 to TRBJ1-4; no clear D gene. V lost 5 bases and J lost 0, with 7 bases in between. The CDR3 totals 14 residues. Germline CDR1 MNHEY, CDR2 SVGAGI. The CDR3 DNA is TGTGCCAGCAGTCAAGAATCAACTAATGAAAAACTGTTTTTT. As protein: CASSQESTNEKLFF.

The chain links TRBV6-6 to TRBJ2-7; D ambiguous. The germline V and J ends were trimmed by 2 bases and 3 bases, with 11 bases remaining between them. This CDR3 region has 14 residues. The germline V gene encodes CDR1 MNHNY and CDR2 SVGAGI (reference sequence). The CDR3 protein is CASSYASDNYEQYV. The CDR3 DNA reads as TGTGCCAGCAGTTACGCCTCAGACAACTACGAGCAGTACGTC.

The chain combines TRBV7-6 with TRBJ2-5, with 12 bases aligning to TRBD1. Germline V CDR1 and CDR2: SGHVS, FNYEAQ. J lost 3 bases, V lost 1 base, and 6 bases had no gene match. CDR3 length equals 17 residues. CDR3 sequence (DNA): TGTGCCAGCAGCTTAGACCTGGGACAGGGGGCAAAAGAGACCCAGTACTTC. Residues: CASSLDLGQGAKETQYF.

About this clonotype: The junction departs from germline at one end; a sequencing error may be responsible. This chain connects TRBV19 to TRBJ1-4; D not resolved. The CDR3 sequence is 14 residues long. Germline V CDR1 and CDR2: LNHDA, SQIVND (reference sequence). The CDR3 protein is CASSIRATNKKLFF. The CDR3 coding sequence is TGTGCCAGTAGTATCCGTGCAACTAATAAAAAACTGTTTTTT.

In its sample, this clonotype was seen a few times. The CDR3 spells CASSYNGKSSYNEQFF. Written as DNA, the CDR3 is TGTGCCAGCAGTTACAATGGGAAGAGCTCCTACAATGAGCAGTTCTTC. V usage is TRBV6-2 or TRBV6-3 and J usage is TRBJ2-1; D is uncertain. Germline CDR1 reads MNHEY; CDR2 reads SVGEGT. The CDR3 is 16 amino acids. Between the trimmed V and J ends, which lost 2 bases and 0 bases, there was a span of 11 bases.

The sample holds a few counts of this clonotype. The genes are TRBV18 and TRBJ1-5, with D perhaps matching TRBD1 (5 bases). V was shortened by 5 bases and J by 5 bases, with 16 bases between the two germline ends. The germline V gene has CDR1 KGHSH and CDR2 LQKENI. CDR3 length equals 15 residues. CDR3: CASSTRVTGDQPQHF. The DNA of the CDR3 is TGTGCCAGCTCAACCCGAGTCACAGGTGATCAGCCCCAGCATTTT.

The chain uses TRBV25-1 and TRBJ2-1, with 10 bases aligning to TRBD2. CDR1 and CDR2 from the germline V gene are MGHDK and SYGVNS. V lost 0 bases and J lost 8; bases outside the gene matches: 7. CDR3 length: 16 residues. The CDR3 sequence: CASSEYSPSGGYEQFF. The CDR3 coding sequence is TGTGCCAGCAGTGAATATTCGCCTAGCGGGGGCTATGAGCAGTTCTTC.

This clonotype has a count of ten or more. The chain carries TRBV27 and TRBJ2-2; no clear D gene. In germline, CDR1 is MNHEY, CDR2 SMNVEV (reference sequence). V lost 2 bases and J 3 bases, leaving 10 bases between the germline ends. The CDR3 spans 15 residues. CDR3 sequence (DNA): TGTGCCAGCAGTTTAATTCAGGCACACACCGGGGAGCTGTTTTTT. It translates to CASSLIQAHTGELFF.

The chain couples TRBV6-2 or TRBV6-3 to TRBJ1-1, with D tentatively TRBD1 (6 bases). Germline V CDR1 and CDR2: MNHEY, SVGEGT. The CDR3 covers 13 residues. Trimming took 6 bases from V and 1 from J, leaving 9 bases between them. The CDR3 DNA follows: TGTGCCAGCAGCATGGGACAGAACACTGAAGCTTTCTTT. This translates into CASSMGQNTEAFF.

This clonotype was found a few times. This rearrangement joins TRBV3-1 to TRBJ2-5, with a tentative D call TRBD2 (5 bases). Germline V lookup: CDR1 LGHDT, CDR2 YNNKEL (reference sequence). V was pared by 4 bases and J by 2 bases, with 17 bases between. This CDR3 has 16 residues. The CDR3 DNA reads TGTGCCAGCAGCCCAATCCCCGGACTGAAACAAGAGACCCAGTACTTC. Translation gives CASSPIPGLKQETQYF.